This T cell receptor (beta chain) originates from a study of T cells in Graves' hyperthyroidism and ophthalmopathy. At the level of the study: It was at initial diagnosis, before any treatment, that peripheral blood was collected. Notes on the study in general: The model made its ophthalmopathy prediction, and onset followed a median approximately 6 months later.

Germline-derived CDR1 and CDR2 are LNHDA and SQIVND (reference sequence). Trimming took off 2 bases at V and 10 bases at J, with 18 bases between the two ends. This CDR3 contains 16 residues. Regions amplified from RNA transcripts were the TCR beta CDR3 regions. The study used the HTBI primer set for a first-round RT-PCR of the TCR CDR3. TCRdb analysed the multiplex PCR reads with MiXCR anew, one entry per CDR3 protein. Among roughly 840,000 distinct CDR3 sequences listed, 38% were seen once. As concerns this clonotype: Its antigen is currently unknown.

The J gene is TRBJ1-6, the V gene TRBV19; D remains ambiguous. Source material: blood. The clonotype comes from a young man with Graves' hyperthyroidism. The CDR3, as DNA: TGTGCCAGTAGTATAAGAAACGACGGCACATACTCACCCCTCCACTTT. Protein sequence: CASSIRNDGTYSPLHF.